The clone carrying this T cell receptor (beta chain) was found once. Its specificity is unknown. These data are taken from a study of T cell responses to AZD1222 COVID-19 vaccine. Germline CDR1 and CDR2: MDHEN and SYDVKM. The trim removed 8 bases at V and 1 base at J, leaving 7 bases unmatched. The CDR3 extends over 15 amino acids. The protocol was immunoSEQ multiplex PCR, while the TCRdb copy is restricted to in-frame clones and leaves out a portion. The table lists approximately 150,000 clones, around 84% of them singletons. The study, taken as a whole, reports: Increases in Spike-specific TCR breadth and depth were seen after two AZD1222 doses.

The starting material was peripheral blood, obtained 28 days after the second AZD1222 dose. The receptor was derived from an adult who received the AZD1222 COVID-19 vaccine. The V and J genes are TRBV28 and TRBJ1-1; 10 bases fit TRBD1. CDR3 protein: CASRQGAIPNTEAFF. CDR3 coding DNA: TGTGCCAGCCGACAGGGGGCCATACCGAACACTGAAGCTTTCTTT.